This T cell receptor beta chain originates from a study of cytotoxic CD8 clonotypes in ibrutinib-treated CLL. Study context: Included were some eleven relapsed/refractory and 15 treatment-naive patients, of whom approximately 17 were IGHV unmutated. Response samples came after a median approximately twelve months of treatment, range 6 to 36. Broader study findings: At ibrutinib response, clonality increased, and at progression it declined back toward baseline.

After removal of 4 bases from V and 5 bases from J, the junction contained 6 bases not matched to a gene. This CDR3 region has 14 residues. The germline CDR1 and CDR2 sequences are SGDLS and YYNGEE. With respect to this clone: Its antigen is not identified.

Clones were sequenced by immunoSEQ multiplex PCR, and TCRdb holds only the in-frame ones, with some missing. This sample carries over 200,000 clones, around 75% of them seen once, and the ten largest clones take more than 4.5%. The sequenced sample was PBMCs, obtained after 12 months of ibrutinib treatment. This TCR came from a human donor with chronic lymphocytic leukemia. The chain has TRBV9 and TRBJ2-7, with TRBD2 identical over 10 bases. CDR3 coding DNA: TGTGCCAGCAGCCCCCCTAGCGGGAGCCACGAGCAGTACTTC. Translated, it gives CASSPPSGSHEQYF.